These 5 T cell receptor beta chains originate from one sample sequenced in a study of blood T cells in healthy people across ages. Primed by a sample-barcoded 5' primer and a J-beta primer mix, a second PCR proceeded for 7 to 11 cycles. TCRdb analysed the 5' RACE reads with MiXCR anew, one entry per CDR3 protein. The table includes 1,500,000 or so distinct CDR3 sequences, around 55% detected once. Sequencing was done on a sample of blood. Source of these receptors: a man between 18 and 29 years old in good health.

The V call is TRBV11-2, the J call TRBJ2-5; maybe TRBD2 (6 bases). The J call may be faulty, since TRBJ2-7 better matches the DNA end. The CDR3 spans 15 residues. Germline V gives CDR1 SGHAT, CDR2 FQNNGV. CDR3 coding DNA: TGTGCCAGCAGCTTAGTCGGGGGAGCCACCGACGAGCAGTACTTC. It encodes CASSLVGGATDEQYF.

This chain connects TRBV6-2 or TRBV6-3 to TRBJ2-5; 11 bases agree with TRBD2. There are 16 residues in the CDR3. CDR1 and CDR2 (germline): MNHEY, SVGEGT. V gave up 4 bases and J gave up 5 bases; unmatched junction bases: 9. Here the CDR3 reads CASSSDGLAGSETQYF. The CDR3 bases are TGTGCCAGCAGTTCTGACGGACTAGCGGGTAGTGAGACCCAGTACTTC.

V and J are TRBV28 and TRBJ2-2, with 8 bases identical to TRBD1. The CDR3 spans 16 residues. The germline V gene encodes CDR1 MDHEN and CDR2 SYDVKM. With V trimmed by 6 bases and J by 3 bases, 9 bases remained unmatched. The CDR3 nucleotides read TGTGCCAGCAGCCCTCGACAGGGGCCGCACACCGGGGAGCTGTTTTTT. It translates to CASSPRQGPHTGELFF.

The sample holds a few counts of this clonotype. The chain employs TRBV24-1 and TRBJ2-1; 9 bases are a match to TRBD2. V was pared by 3 bases and J by 4 bases, with 6 bases of the junction left unmatched. The CDR3 contains 16 residues. Germline assignment: CDR1 KGHDR and CDR2 SFDVKD. CDR3 nucleotide sequence: TGTGCCACCAGTGATAACCTAGCGGGGAGGTACAATGAGCAGTTCTTC. Its translation is CATSDNLAGRYNEQFF.

The chain recombines TRBV20-1 with TRBJ2-5; 10 nucleotides agree with TRBD1. CDR3 length equals 14 residues. Germline V gene lookup returns CDR1 DFQATT and CDR2 SNEGSKA (reference sequence). V was clipped by 7 bases and J by 11 bases; unmatched bases: 16. DNA of the CDR3: TGCAGTGGTCACCGGGACAGGGGTACAAATGAGCAGTACTTC. Translation gives CSGHRDRGTNEQYF.